This T cell receptor (beta chain) derives from a study of cytomegalovirus exposure and HLA in healthy donors. The data were produced by immunoSEQ multiplex PCR, yet TCRdb's version contains in-frame clones alone and is incomplete. The sample yields about 110,000 clones, 88% seen once. In germline, CDR1 is SGHTA, CDR2 FQGNSA. The CDR3 loop spans 15 amino acids. Trimming left V 5 bases short and J 0 bases short, with 11 bases between. This TCR was recovered from a woman aged 18-29 years in good health and CMV-seronegative. This rearrangement joins TRBV7-2 to TRBJ2-1, with a weak D call TRBD1 (6 bases). Sequencing input: PBMCs. The CDR3 reads CASSADSSSYNEQFF. CDR3 DNA sequence: TGTGCCAGCAGCGCGGACAGCAGCTCCTACAATGAGCAGTTCTTC. The full variable domain, its missing parts supplied by reference TRBV7-2 and TRBJ2-1, is GAGVSQSPSNKVTEKGKDVELRCDPISGHTALYWYRQSLGQGLEFLIYFQGNSAPDKSGLPSDRFSAERTGGSVSTLTIQRTQQEDSAVYLCASSADSSSYNEQFFGPGTRLTVL.